This T cell receptor beta chain was observed in a study of T cell clones after liver transplantation. Study overall: Pre-transplant mixed lymphocyte reactions yielded third-party-reactive TCRbeta sequences as comparators for graft-donor-reactive sequences. Findings and limits, study-wide: In two subjects, few donor cells limited the measurable donor-reactive repertoire.

A word on this clone: Its antigen remains unknown.

Germline CDR1 is SGDLS and CDR2 is YYNGEE. V trimming: 0 bases; J trimming: 6 bases; junction bases outside the gene matches: 9. CDR3 length: 17 residues. Profiled with immunoSEQ multiplex PCR; TCRdb holds only in-frame clones, not every one. The sample holds tens of thousands of clones; 80% to 85% are singletons and the top ten take approximately 0.45%. This clonotype was obtained from a human patient who received a liver transplant. T cells may partly derive from the graft donor. J is TRBJ2-4 and V is TRBV9, with TRBD2 identical over 10 bases. The source was CD4+ T cells from blood, collected almost 47 months after liver transplant. The DNA of the CDR3 is TGTGCCAGCAGCGTAGAGCCAGCGGGAGGGCCGGGAAACATTCAGTACTTC. Its protein product is CASSVEPAGGPGNIQYF. The full variable domain, rest sourced from reference TRBV9 and TRBJ2-4, is DSGVTQTPKHLITATGQRVTLRCSPRSGDLSVYWYQQSLDQGLQFLIQYYNGEERAKGNILERFSAQQFPDLHSELNLSSLELGDSALYFCASSVEPAGGPGNIQYFGAGTRLSVL.